This T cell receptor (beta chain) was recovered during a study of control samples from healthy donors and cancer patients. Germline V gene data show CDR1 as WSHSY and CDR2 as SAAADI. The CDR3 covers 13 residues. The germline V and J ends were trimmed by 2 bases and 6 bases, with 10 bases remaining between them. Method: immunoSEQ multiplex PCR; TCRdb's copy keeps in-frame clones and lacks some. The sample contains roughly 120,000 clones, approximately 87% of which appear only once. The clonotype was recovered from a man aged 25 to 45 in good health. The rearrangement links TRBV10-2 to TRBJ1-1; D is undetermined. Sequences were obtained from blood. The CDR3 region is CASSEVGIPEAFF. CDR3 DNA sequence: TGCGCCAGCAGTGAGGTCGGGATCCCTGAAGCTTTCTTT.